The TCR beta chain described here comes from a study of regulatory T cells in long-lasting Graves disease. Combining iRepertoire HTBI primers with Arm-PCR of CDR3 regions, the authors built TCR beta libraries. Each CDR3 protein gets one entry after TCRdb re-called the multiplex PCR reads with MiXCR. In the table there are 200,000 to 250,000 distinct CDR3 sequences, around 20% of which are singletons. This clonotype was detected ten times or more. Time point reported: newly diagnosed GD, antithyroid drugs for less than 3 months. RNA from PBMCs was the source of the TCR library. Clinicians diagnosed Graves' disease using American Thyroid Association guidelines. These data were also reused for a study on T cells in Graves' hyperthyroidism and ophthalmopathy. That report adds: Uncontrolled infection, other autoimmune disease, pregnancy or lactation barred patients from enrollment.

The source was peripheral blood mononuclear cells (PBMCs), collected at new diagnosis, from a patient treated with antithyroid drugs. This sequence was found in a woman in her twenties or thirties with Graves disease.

The CDR3 nucleotides read TGCGCCAGCAGCTTGGTGGAGCGGGAGGGCCTTAATGAGCAGTTCTTC. Its translation is CASSLVEREGLNEQFF. V is TRBV5-1 and J is TRBJ2-1; 10 nucleotides align to TRBD2. V dropped 0 bases and J dropped 7; count of bases not matched to a gene: 7. The length of the CDR3 is 16 residues. Germline loops: CDR1 SGHRS, CDR2 YFSETQ.